The clone carrying this TCR beta chain has a count of ten or more. Its antigen is undetermined. Amplification of TCR beta CDR3 regions used RNA as the template. A first-round RT-PCR of the TCR CDR3 used the HTBI primer set. TCRdb re-derived calls from the multiplex PCR reads in MiXCR, one entry per CDR3 protein. This sample has 400,000 to 500,000 distinct CDR3 sequences, with approximately 15% found just once. This sample was included in a study of T cells in Graves' hyperthyroidism and ophthalmopathy. Overall study findings and caveats: Stable hyperthyroidism and ophthalmopathy were separated using 13 V-J signatures. Blood shared most expanded thyroid clonotypes above 0.001.

The CDR3 sequence is 12 residues long. CDR1 SGHDT and CDR2 YYEEEE come from the germline V gene. V dropped 4 bases and J dropped 9 bases, with 11 bases sitting between them. The sequencing input was blood. The V and J genes are TRBV5-6 and TRBJ1-5, with unresolved D. The receptor's source is a woman under 30 with Graves' hyperthyroidism. The CDR3 DNA follows: TGTGCCAGCAGCCTTGGGCCCACGCCCCAGCATTTT. Translated: CASSLGPTPQHF.